This TCR beta chain is from a study of Graves' ophthalmopathy and Graves' hyperthyroidism. At the level of the study: A follow-up of 18 months without ophthalmopathy meant that hyperthyroidism was stable. Study-wide results and limits: From stable hyperthyroidism, ophthalmopathy was separated by a 13-signature model with 87.88% sensitivity and 80% to 82% specificity. Most thyroid clonotypes expanded beyond 0.001 frequency were also found in blood.

The CDR3 is made up of 13 amino acids. The germline CDR1 and CDR2 sequences are SNHLY and FYNNEI. V lost 10 bases to trimming and J lost 7 bases; unmatched junction nucleotides: 12. The hyperthyroidism patients had a new diagnosis of under 2 months' duration and were aged 18 to 65. This clonotype was recorded a few times. Its antigen is as yet unknown. The authors amplified TCR beta CDR3 regions, and they did so from RNA transcripts for repertoire sequencing. In the first round, RT-PCR was carried out with HTBI primers, and a multiplex PCR formed the second round. TCRdb fed the multiplex PCR reads into MiXCR, producing one record per CDR3 protein. The sample comprises approximately 1.2 million distinct CDR3 sequences, about 40% of which are singletons, and 11% rests with the top ten.

Sequencing used peripheral blood or thyroid tissue (not recorded which). This TCR came from an adult man with Graves' hyperthyroidism. This chain connects TRBV2 to TRBJ1-2; 7 bases line up with TRBD1. Here the CDR3 reads CANLDRSFGGYTF. CDR3 DNA sequence: TGTGCCAACCTGGACAGGTCGTTCGGTGGCTACACCTTC.